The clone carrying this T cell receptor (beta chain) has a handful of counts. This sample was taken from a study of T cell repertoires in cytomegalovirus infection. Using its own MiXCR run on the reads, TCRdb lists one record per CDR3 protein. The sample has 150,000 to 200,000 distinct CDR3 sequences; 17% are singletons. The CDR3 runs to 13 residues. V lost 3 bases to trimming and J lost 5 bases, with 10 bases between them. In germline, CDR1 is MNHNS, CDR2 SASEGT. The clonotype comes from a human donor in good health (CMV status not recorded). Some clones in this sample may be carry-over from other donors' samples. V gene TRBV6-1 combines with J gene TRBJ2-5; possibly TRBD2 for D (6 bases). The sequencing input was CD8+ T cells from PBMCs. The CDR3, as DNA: TGTGCCAGCAGTGAGGAGGGACCGGAGACCCAGTACTTC. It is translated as CASSEEGPETQYF.